This entry lists 20 T cell receptor beta chains sequenced from one sample in a study of cytomegalovirus exposure and HLA in healthy donors. Vbeta (60) and Jbeta (13) primers were used in the PCR. Assay used: immunoSEQ multiplex PCR; TCRdb lists only in-frame clones, some missing. The sample consists of roughly 190,000 clones, about 80% of them appearing once. The sample consisted of PBMCs. These receptor sequences come from a woman aged 50 to 65 in good health and CMV-seronegative.

The rearrangement uses TRBV28 and TRBJ1-6; D unclear. Germline V CDR1 and CDR2: MDHEN, SYDVKM. This CDR3 spans 16 amino acids. Trimming shortened V by 5 bases and J by 10 bases, and 21 bases separated the two germline ends. The DNA of the CDR3 is TGTGCCAGCAGTACTACCGGGGTCGGGGAGAGGTCACCCCTCCACTTT. It specifies CASSTTGVGERSPLHF.

The V call is TRBV14, the J call TRBJ2-1, with D perhaps matching TRBD2 (6 bases). Trimming took 4 bases from V and 0 from J, leaving 16 bases between them. CDR1 and CDR2 from the germline V gene are SGHDN and FVKESK. The CDR3 runs 17 residues. CDR3 DNA sequence: TGTGCCAGCAGCCGATCGCTAGCGACGAGCTCCTACAATGAGCAGTTCTTC. Residues: CASSRSLATSSYNEQFF.

With respect to this clone: This specimen includes other DNA sequences encoding the same CDR3. The V call is TRBV5-1, the J call TRBJ2-2; maybe TRBD1 (5 bases). CDR3 size: 14 residues. Trimming took 0 bases from V and 4 from J, leaving 7 bases between them. Germline values: CDR1 SGHRS, CDR2 YFSETQ. The CDR3 protein is CASSLGQPTGELFF. The DNA of the CDR3 is TGCGCCAGCAGCTTGGGACAGCCCACCGGGGAGCTGTTTTTT.

This clone was recorded a few times. Sequence at one end of the junction differs from germline and may be a read error. In the same sample, other DNA sequences code for this CDR3. The rearrangement uses TRBV18 and TRBJ1-1, with 7 bases fitting TRBD1. This CDR3 spans 19 amino acids. CDR1 is KGHSH, CDR2 LQKENI, per germline. The DNA for the CDR3 is TGTGCCAGCTCACCAGGGGTATTGTCTTCCGGGACAGAGAACACTGAAGCCTTCTTT. As protein: CASSPGVLSSGTENTEAFF. The full variable domain, completed using reference TRBV18 and TRBJ1-1, is NAGVMQNPRHLVRRRGQEARLRCSPMKGHSHVYWYRQLPEEGLKFMVYLQKENIIDESGMPKERFSAEFPKEGPSILRIQQVVRGDSAAYFCASSPGVLSSGTENTEAFFGQGTRLTVV.

V usage is TRBV19 and J usage is TRBJ1-2; TRBD1 is a possible D gene (6 bases). This CDR3 is 14 amino acids long. Per the germline V gene, CDR1 is LNHDA and CDR2 is SQIVND (reference sequence). The V gene lost 5 bases and the J gene lost 0 bases, with 10 bases spanning the gap. The CDR3 bases are TGTGCCAGTAGTTCGGACAGTTCTAACTATGGCTACACCTTC. Protein: CASSSDSSNYGYTF. The whole variable domain, remainder taken from reference TRBV19 and TRBJ1-2, is DGGITQSPKYLFRKEGQNVTLSCEQNLNHDAMYWYRQDPGQGLRLIYYSQIVNDFQKGDIAEGYSVSREKKESFPLTVTSAQKNPTAFYLCASSSDSSNYGYTFGSGTRLTVV.

This clone was detected once. V is TRBV4-3 and J is TRBJ2-2; 12 bases fit TRBD2. This CDR3 comprises 18 residues. Germline lookup yields CDR1 LGHNA and CDR2 YSLEER. V lost 2 bases, J lost 0 bases, and 4 bases stayed unmatched. The CDR3 DNA reads TGCGCCAGCAGCCAACAAGGACTAGCGGGGACGAACACCGGGGAGCTGTTTTTT. Translating it yields CASSQQGLAGTNTGELFF.

The rearrangement links TRBV11-2 to TRBJ2-1; 16 positions match TRBD2. CDR1 and CDR2 from the germline V gene are SGHAT and FQNNGV. J was trimmed by 6 bases and V by 4 bases; bases with no gene match: 3. The CDR3 length is 16 residues. CDR3 amino acids: CASSSGLAGGSNEQFF. The CDR3 DNA reads TGTGCCAGCAGCTCGGGACTAGCGGGGGGGAGCAATGAGCAGTTCTTC.

The chain employs TRBV19 and TRBJ2-3, with 7 bases identical to TRBD1. CDR3 length: 12 amino acids. Germline CDR1 reads LNHDA; CDR2 reads SQIVND (reference sequence). With V trimmed by 5 bases and J by 9 bases, 5 bases remained unmatched. The CDR3 DNA reads TGTGCCAGTAGTTTAACAGGGGACACGCAGTATTTT. Residues: CASSLTGDTQYF.

The V gene is TRBV4-3, the J gene TRBJ1-1; D ambiguous. CDR3 length: 14 residues. V lost 1 base to trimming and J lost 0 bases, with 6 bases between them. The germline V gene encodes CDR1 LGHNA and CDR2 YSLEER. In DNA, the CDR3 is TGCGCCAGCAGCCAAGCTAGAGTGAACACTGAAGCTTTCTTT. It yields the protein CASSQARVNTEAFF.

J is TRBJ2-2 and V is TRBV5-4; perhaps TRBD2 as D (5 bases). This CDR3 comprises 15 residues. Trimming pared 4 bases from V and 5 bases from J, leaving 15 bases between. Germline V lookup: CDR1 SGHNT, CDR2 YYREEE (reference sequence). The CDR3 here is CASSRIEGWTGELFF. CDR3 nucleotide sequence: TGTGCCAGCAGCCGGATTGAGGGATGGACCGGGGAGCTGTTTTTT.

The V call is TRBV9, the J call TRBJ2-7; the D gene is possibly TRBD1 (6 bases). CDR3 length equals 14 residues. Trimming took off 3 bases at V and 5 bases at J, with 15 bases between the two ends. Germline V gene lookup returns CDR1 SGDLS and CDR2 YYNGEE. The CDR3: CASSDRQGINEQYF. The CDR3 region has the DNA TGTGCCAGCAGCGACAGGCAGGGGATTAACGAGCAGTACTTC.

The chain is built from TRBV27 and TRBJ1-1; D possibly corresponds to TRBD1 (6 bases). The CDR3 is 17 amino acids. V shed 0 bases and J shed 1 base, with 15 bases lying between them. Germline V gene sequence: CDR1 MNHEY, CDR2 SMNVEV (reference sequence). This CDR3 is CASSLSPGVWRNTEAFF. The DNA for the CDR3 is TGTGCCAGCAGTTTATCGCCAGGGGTATGGCGGAACACTGAAGCTTTCTTT.

The chain recombines TRBV5-1 with TRBJ2-1, with TRBD2 matching over 8 bases. The CDR3 spans 16 residues. Germline lookup yields CDR1 SGHRS and CDR2 YFSETQ. The trim removed 5 bases at V and 8 bases at J, leaving 15 bases unmatched. CDR3 in DNA: TGCGCCAGCAGGGGGAGCGGGGGAATGTCTAGGGATGAGCAGTTCTTC. As protein: CASRGSGGMSRDEQFF. Looking up the rest from reference TRBV5-1 and TRBJ2-1 gives the full variable domain: KAGVTQTPRYLIKTRGQQVTLSCSPISGHRSVSWYQQTPGQGLQFLFEYFSETQRNKGNFPGRFSGRQFSNSRSEMNVSTLELGDSALYLCASRGSGGMSRDEQFFGPGTRLTVL.

V and J are TRBV4-2 and TRBJ2-1; 7 bases are shared with TRBD2. The germline V gene has CDR1 LGHNA and CDR2 YNFKEQ. This CDR3 spans 15 amino acids. J was trimmed by 4 bases and V by 3 bases; bases with no gene match: 6. The CDR3 here is CASSHGGRGYNEQFF. The DNA of the CDR3 is TGTGCCAGCAGCCATGGAGGGAGGGGATACAATGAGCAGTTCTTC.

The V and J genes are TRBV27 and TRBJ2-7; no clear D gene. Per the germline V gene, CDR1 is MNHEY and CDR2 is SMNVEV (reference sequence). V was clipped by 3 bases and J by 2 bases, with 14 bases between them. The CDR3 is made up of 15 amino acids. Here the CDR3 reads CASSFRVGPTYEQYF. The CDR3 coding sequence is TGTGCCAGCAGTTTCCGCGTTGGTCCTACCTACGAGCAGTACTTC.

This chain links TRBV7-2 with TRBJ2-7; 7 nucleotides align to TRBD1. Germline V CDR1 and CDR2: SGHTA, FQGNSA. V trimming: 3 bases; J trimming: 9 bases; junction bases outside the gene matches: 11. The CDR3 covers 14 residues. In DNA, the CDR3 is TGTGCCAGCAGCTTCCCGGGACAGCTACGAGGGCAGTACTTC. Its translation is CASSFPGQLRGQYF.

In nucleotides, the CDR3 is TGTGCCACCCGTTCCCCCACGGTCGCCTACGAGCAGTACTTC. Translated: CATRSPTVAYEQYF. The gene calls are TRBV2 and TRBJ2-7, with no clear D. Germline-derived CDR1 and CDR2 are SNHLY and FYNNEI. This CDR3 contains 14 residues. V was pared by 10 bases and J by 2 bases, with 18 bases between.

The V gene is TRBV6-4, the J gene TRBJ2-1; D gene ambiguous. Germline CDR1 reads MRHNA; CDR2 reads SNTAGT. Trimming took off 4 bases at V and 7 bases at J, with 11 bases between the two ends. The CDR3 totals 13 residues. CDR3 residues: CASSVAIGNEQFF. CDR3 sequence (DNA): TGTGCCAGCAGTGTGGCCATCGGGAATGAGCAGTTCTTC.

The CDR3 is CASSPKGGVYEQYF. For the CDR3, the DNA is TGCGCCAGCAGCCCCAAAGGGGGGGTCTACGAGCAGTACTTC. This chain connects TRBV5-1 to TRBJ2-7; a weak D match, TRBD2 (7 bases). This CDR3 comprises 14 residues. Germline CDR1 and CDR2: SGHRS and YFSETQ. V was cut by 4 bases and J by 3 bases, with 14 bases left in between.

Remarks on this clone: This sample also contains other DNA sequences that code for the same CDR3. The chain recombines TRBV5-6 with TRBJ2-2, with TRBD1 identical over 7 bases. The junction had 5 bases not matched to a gene; V was cut back by 0 bases and J by 6 bases. This CDR3 comprises 15 residues. Germline V gene data show CDR1 as SGHDT and CDR2 as YYEEEE. This CDR3 reads CASSLATGVPGELFF. CDR3 coding DNA: TGTGCCAGCAGCTTGGCCACAGGGGTTCCCGGGGAGCTGTTTTTT.